This passage covers 25 T cell receptor beta chains from one sample sequenced in a study of identical twins. TCRdb called the 5' RACE reads again in MiXCR, with one record for every CDR3 protein. The sample lists fewer than 550,000 distinct CDR3 sequences, over 12% seen once, with less than 0.5% in the top ten. These records were also assigned to another study, of yellow fever vaccine responses in identical twins.

The specimen was CD4+ T cells sorted from blood. The source is a woman aged 18-29 years in good health.

This rearrangement joins TRBV18 to TRBJ2-3; D unresolved. V lost 3 bases, J lost 0 bases, and 10 bases lay in between. Germline loops: CDR1 KGHSH, CDR2 LQKENI. CDR3 length: 15 residues. In nucleotides, the CDR3 is TGTGCCAGCTCACCTAAGGGCCTCAGCACAGATACGCAGTATTTT. Encoded protein: CASSPKGLSTDTQYF. Together with reference TRBV18 and TRBJ2-3, the CDR3 gives the full variable domain: NAGVMQNPRHLVRRRGQEARLRCSPMKGHSHVYWYRQLPEEGLKFMVYLQKENIIDESGMPKERFSAEFPKEGPSILRIQQVVRGDSAAYFCASSPKGLSTDTQYFGPGTRLTVL.

This clonotype was observed a few times. The chain recombines TRBV20-1 with TRBJ2-5; a weak D match, TRBD2 (7 bases). Germline CDR1 DFQATT, CDR2 SNEGSKA (reference sequence). V gave up 1 base and J gave up 2 bases, with 17 bases separating them. The CDR3 is 16 residues long. The CDR3 region is CSARGERGGQQETQYF. The CDR3 nucleotides are TGCAGTGCTAGAGGTGAAAGGGGGGGGCAGCAAGAGACCCAGTACTTC.

V usage is TRBV25-1 and J usage is TRBJ2-7; D may match TRBD1 or TRBD2 (5 bases each). V was shortened by 3 bases and J by 3 bases, with 15 bases between the two germline ends. This CDR3 has 15 amino acids. CDR1 is MGHDK, CDR2 SYGVNS, per germline. The CDR3 sequence: CASSDWGSPGYEQYF. CDR3 in DNA: TGTGCCAGCAGTGATTGGGGGTCACCGGGCTACGAGCAGTACTTC.

This sequence joins TRBV4-2 and TRBJ1-1, with D possibly matching TRBD1 (5 bases). The CDR3 is 14 amino acids. Trimming left V 3 bases short and J 1 base short, with 9 bases between. In germline, CDR1 is LGHNA, CDR2 YNFKEQ. The CDR3 loop is CASSHIQENTEAFF. CDR3 nucleotides: TGTGCCAGCAGCCATATACAGGAGAACACTGAAGCTTTCTTT.

This rearrangement joins TRBV7-9 to TRBJ2-6; D possibly corresponds to TRBD2 (5 bases). Germline V gives CDR1 SEHNR, CDR2 FQNEAQ (reference sequence). V was clipped by 5 bases and J by 13 bases, with 12 bases between them. The CDR3 consists of 12 residues. CDR3 loop: CASSPLWEVLTF. The DNA for the CDR3 is TGTGCCAGCAGCCCACTCTGGGAGGTCCTGACTTTC.

CDR3 region: CSARWQGETQYF. The DNA of the CDR3 is TGCAGTGCTAGATGGCAGGGAGAGACCCAGTACTTC. The chain has TRBV20-1 and TRBJ2-5; perhaps TRBD1 as D (5 bases). CDR1 is DFQATT and CDR2 is SNEGSKA in the germline V gene (reference sequence). V was cut by 2 bases and J by 4 bases, with 8 bases left in between. The CDR3 covers 12 residues.

The rearrangement links TRBV6-6 to TRBJ2-5; 8 nucleotides match TRBD2. Germline assignment: CDR1 MNHNY and CDR2 SVGAGI (reference sequence). Losses at the gene ends were 8 bases for V and 2 bases for J; bases not matched to a gene: 4. This CDR3 is built from 13 residues. CDR3 sequence (DNA): TGTGCCAGCGGGCGGGGGGTACAAGAGACCCAGTACTTC. Amino acids: CASGRGVQETQYF.

This clonotype was counted a few times. V usage is TRBV10-3 and J usage is TRBJ2-6, with 10 bases that match TRBD1. Germline values: CDR1 ENHRY, CDR2 SYGVKD. This CDR3 has 18 residues. J lost 2 bases, V lost 6 bases, and 10 bases had no gene match. CDR3 residues: CAIRDVPGQGTGANVLTF. In DNA form, the CDR3 reads TGTGCCATCAGGGATGTACCGGGACAGGGGACTGGGGCCAACGTCCTGACTTTC.

Of note for this clonotype: An end of the junction does not agree with germline; a read error may underlie this. The chain is built from TRBV29-1 and TRBJ2-1; TRBD2 aligns across 12 bases. Germline CDR1 SQVTM, CDR2 ANQGSEA. The CDR3 contains 17 residues. For the CDR3, the DNA is TGCAGCGTTCCCCTAGCGGGAGGGGGTTTTTCCTACAGTGAGCAGTTCTTC. Amino acid sequence: CSVPLAGGGFSYSEQFF.

In its sample, this clonotype was seen a few times. The gene calls are TRBV28 and TRBJ2-7; D uncertain. CDR1 is MDHEN and CDR2 is SYDVKM in the germline V gene. The CDR3 has 16 amino acids. V was pared by 2 bases and J by 0 bases, with 14 bases between. The CDR3: CASSLISSLSSYEQYF. The CDR3 bases are TGTGCCAGCAGTTTAATCAGCAGTCTAAGCTCCTACGAGCAGTACTTC.

CDR3 DNA: TGCAGTGCTAACCTAGCGGGAGGGTTATACGAGCAGTACTTC. Its translation is CSANLAGGLYEQYF. The V call is TRBV20-1, the J call TRBJ2-7; TRBD2 matches at 12 bases. Germline CDR1 DFQATT, CDR2 SNEGSKA (reference sequence). Trimming at V came to 4 bases and at J to 4 bases, leaving 5 bases not matched to a gene. The CDR3 has 14 amino acids.

The sample holds many counts of this clonotype. The gene calls are TRBV12-3 or TRBV12-4 and TRBJ1-1, with D unclear. V gave up 7 bases and J gave up 2 bases, with 17 bases separating them. This CDR3 comprises 15 residues. Written as DNA, the CDR3 is TGTGCCAGCAACCTCGGGTTTGGACGAAACACTGAAGCTTTCTTT. It translates to CASNLGFGRNTEAFF.

About this clonotype itself: One end of the junction does not line up with germline, which may come from a read error. The chain couples TRBV7-9 to TRBJ1-1, with D possibly matching TRBD1 (6 bases). The germline V gene encodes CDR1 SEHNR and CDR2 FQNEAQ (reference sequence). The CDR3 covers 11 residues. CDR3 nucleotide sequence: TGTGCCAGCAGCTTACAAGGACAGAGTGTCTTT. Its translation: CASSLQGQSVF.

This clonotype turned up a few times. The V gene is TRBV20-1, the J gene TRBJ1-6; 10 nucleotides align to TRBD1. Germline V gene data show CDR1 as DFQATT and CDR2 as SNEGSKA (reference sequence). This CDR3 is built from 14 residues. The junction had 12 bases not matched to a gene; V was cut back by 5 bases and J by 14 bases. The CDR3 here is CSASDGTGVISLHF. In DNA, the CDR3 is TGCAGTGCTTCGGACGGGACAGGGGTAATTTCCCTCCACTTT.

V is TRBV9 and J is TRBJ2-6; D not resolved. This CDR3 spans 16 amino acids. Trimming stripped 0 bases from V and 0 bases from J, with 7 bases between. CDR1 is SGDLS, CDR2 YYNGEE, per germline. For the CDR3, the DNA is TGTGCCAGCAGCGTAGGGGCAGACTCTGGGGCCAACGTCCTGACTTTC. This sequence encodes CASSVGADSGANVLTF.

The chain couples TRBV7-2 to TRBJ2-7; D not certain. The V end was cut by 5 bases, the J end by 4 bases, with 18 bases between. Germline lookup yields CDR1 SGHTA and CDR2 FQGNSA. This CDR3 comprises 15 residues. The CDR3 spells CASSANHGDQYEQYV. Written as DNA, the CDR3 is TGTGCCAGCAGCGCAAACCACGGAGACCAGTACGAGCAGTACGTC.

The genes are TRBV10-3 and TRBJ2-3; a possible D gene is TRBD2 (6 bases). The CDR3 loop spans 13 amino acids. CDR1 ENHRY and CDR2 SYGVKD come from the germline V gene. V shed 10 bases and J shed 4 bases, with 15 bases lying between them. The CDR3 region has the DNA TGTGCCAGCGCGGGACTTCGGGCAGATACGCAGTATTTT. Protein: CASAGLRADTQYF.

This clonotype occurred a few times. The chain uses TRBV12-3 or TRBV12-4 and TRBJ2-2; a possible D gene is TRBD2 (6 bases). The CDR3 totals 16 residues. Trimming stripped 0 bases from V and 5 bases from J, with 13 bases between. The CDR3: CASSLAWGVSTGELFF. The DNA for the CDR3 is TGTGCCAGCAGTTTAGCCTGGGGGGTGTCGACCGGGGAGCTGTTTTTT.

This clonotype was counted between two and nine times. The CDR3: CASTPSRGIGELFF. CDR3 nucleotides: TGTGCCAGCACCCCCTCTCGGGGGATCGGGGAGCTGTTTTTT. The chain combines TRBV6-1 with TRBJ2-2, with D tentatively TRBD2 (6 bases). Trimming took off 7 bases at V and 7 bases at J, with 16 bases between the two ends. Germline values: CDR1 MNHNS, CDR2 SASEGT. This CDR3 region has 14 residues.

This clonotype was found a few times. The chain links TRBV29-1 to TRBJ2-1; TRBD2 agrees at 16 bases. This CDR3 contains 17 residues. The junction had 10 bases not matched to a gene; V was cut back by 4 bases and J by 7 bases. Per germline, CDR1 SQVTM and CDR2 ANQGSEA. In DNA, the CDR3 is TGCAGCGTTGGTCTGGGGGGGACTAGCGGGAGGGCTAATGAGCAGTTCTTC. Amino acids: CSVGLGGTSGRANEQFF.

This clonotype was picked up a small number of times. This sequence joins TRBV6-1 and TRBJ2-3; D is unresolved. Trimming left V 6 bases short and J 4 bases short, with 14 bases between. Germline V gives CDR1 MNHNS, CDR2 SASEGT. The CDR3 is 14 residues long. This CDR3 is CASRPGQSPDTQYF. CDR3 coding DNA: TGTGCCAGCAGGCCCGGGCAATCCCCAGATACGCAGTATTTT.

This clonotype was counted a few times. V and J are TRBV3-1 and TRBJ2-4; D is possibly TRBD2 (6 bases). The CDR3 extends over 16 amino acids. Germline values: CDR1 LGHDT, CDR2 YNNKEL (reference sequence). The V end was cut by 1 base, the J end by 6 bases, with 16 bases between. Here the CDR3 reads CASSQGGVGRANIQYF. In DNA form, the CDR3 reads TGTGCCAGCAGCCAAGGGGGGGTGGGCAGAGCAAACATTCAGTACTTC.

This chain links TRBV20-1 with TRBJ2-3; tentatively, D is TRBD1 or TRBD2 (5 bases each). The CDR3 spans 15 residues. Germline values: CDR1 DFQATT, CDR2 SNEGSKA (reference sequence). With 2 bases removed from V and 4 bases from J, the gap between germline ends came to 16 bases. The CDR3: CSARPMGVRPDTQYF. The CDR3 DNA follows: TGCAGTGCTAGACCTATGGGGGTACGGCCAGATACGCAGTATTTT.

The J gene is TRBJ2-1, the V gene TRBV12-3 or TRBV12-4; D is perhaps TRBD2 (5 bases). The CDR3 covers 14 residues. V was pared by 2 bases and J by 6 bases, with 11 bases between. CDR3 in DNA: TGTGCCAGCAGTTTAATCGGCGGACTCAATGAGCAGTTCTTC. Translation gives CASSLIGGLNEQFF.

In this sample, this clonotype turned up a few times. This chain joins TRBV29-1 and TRBJ2-3, with unresolved D. Germline values: CDR1 SQVTM, CDR2 ANQGSEA. V shed 6 bases and J shed 0 bases, with 16 bases lying between them. The CDR3 contains 15 residues. The CDR3 protein is CSVPRALLSTDTQYF. DNA of the CDR3: TGCAGCGTCCCCCGGGCCTTACTCAGCACAGATACGCAGTATTTT.